The rows below give T cell receptor beta chains drawn from one sample of a study of T-cell memory formation after mild COVID-19. Each CDR3 protein is one row after TCRdb ran MiXCR on the 5' RACE reads. The sample yields roughly 310,000 distinct CDR3 sequences, about a sixth seen once. Sequencing was performed on PBMCs or a T cell subset sorted from them (not recorded which). The receptors originated from a man younger than 30 who had mild COVID-19 (a few samples of this study predate the infection). Cell type and time point are not known. The CDR3 runs from the conserved cysteine through the conserved F or W. D genes are given only for firm matches. Some rows have no size entry. The others give once, few or many, or a class for an expanded clone.

clone_size: few; v_call: TRBV5-1; d_call: .; j_call: TRBJ2-1; cdr3_aa: CASSFYATKQFF; cdr3_nt: TGCGCCAGCAGCTTCTACGCCACCAAGCAGTTCTTC
clone_size: once; v_call: TRBV2; d_call: .; j_call: TRBJ2-5; cdr3_aa: CASSEAKGGEETQYF; cdr3_nt: TGTGCCAGCAGTGAAGCGAAAGGGGGAGAAGAGACCCAGTACTTC
clone_size: few; v_call: TRBV6-5; d_call: .; j_call: TRBJ2-3; cdr3_aa: CASSYQGNTQYF; cdr3_nt: TGTGCCAGCAGTTACCAGGGGAATACGCAGTATTTT
clone_size: .; v_call: TRBV5-1; d_call: TRBD2; j_call: TRBJ2-3; cdr3_aa: CASSSGSAGVGDTQYF; cdr3_nt: TGCGCCAGCAGCTCGGGGTCGGCGGGGGTTGGAGATACGCAGTATTTT
clone_size: .; v_call: TRBV6-2/TRBV6-3; d_call: .; j_call: TRBJ2-7; cdr3_aa: CASSYEWGEQYF; cdr3_nt: TGTGCAAGCAGTTACGAATGGGGGGAGCAGTACTTC
clone_size: .; v_call: TRBV7-6; d_call: .; j_call: TRBJ1-4; cdr3_aa: CASSRRDAATNEKLFF; cdr3_nt: TGTGCCAGCAGCCGAAGGGACGCTGCAACTAATGAAAAACTGTTTTTT
clone_size: few; v_call: TRBV7-2; d_call: .; j_call: TRBJ2-5; cdr3_aa: CASSLSSGTETQYF; cdr3_nt: TGTGCCAGCAGCCTCTCGTCCGGGACGGAGACCCAGTACTTC
clone_size: few; v_call: TRBV29-1; d_call: .; j_call: TRBJ2-1; cdr3_aa: CSVESDPISNYEQFF; cdr3_nt: TGCAGCGTTGAATCCGATCCTATTTCTAATTATGAGCAGTTCTTC
clone_size: few; v_call: TRBV3-1; d_call: TRBD2; j_call: TRBJ2-2; cdr3_aa: CASSLPGGSRTGELFF; cdr3_nt: TGTGCCAGCAGCCTGCCGGGGGGTAGTCGGACCGGGGAGCTGTTTTTT
clone_size: few; v_call: TRBV5-1; d_call: .; j_call: TRBJ2-1; cdr3_aa: CASSLLGGQFF; cdr3_nt: TGCGCCAGCAGCTTGTTGGGTGGACAGTTCTTC
clone_size: .; v_call: TRBV3-1; d_call: .; j_call: TRBJ1-2; cdr3_aa: CASSPRRNYGYTF; cdr3_nt: TGTGCCAGCAGCCCACGGAGGAACTATGGCTACACCTTC
clone_size: few; v_call: TRBV4-2; d_call: .; j_call: TRBJ1-2; cdr3_aa: CASSQGLGGGYTF; cdr3_nt: TGTGCCAGCAGCCAAGGGTTGGGCGGGGGCTACACCTTC
clone_size: few; v_call: TRBV7-2; d_call: .; j_call: TRBJ2-3; cdr3_aa: CASSLEREPFLSTQYF; cdr3_nt: TGTGCCAGCAGCTTAGAACGGGAACCTTTTTTGTCTACGCAGTATTTT
clone_size: few; v_call: TRBV4-1; d_call: .; j_call: TRBJ2-3; cdr3_aa: CASSQEDRTDTQYF; cdr3_nt: TGCGCCAGCAGCCAAGAGGATCGCACAGATACGCAGTATTTT
clone_size: few; v_call: TRBV5-5; d_call: .; j_call: TRBJ2-2; cdr3_aa: CASSRGGLTGELFF; cdr3_nt: TGTGCCAGCAGCCGGGGCGGGCTCACCGGGGAGCTGTTTTTT
clone_size: many; v_call: TRBV5-1; d_call: .; j_call: TRBJ1-2; cdr3_aa: CASSQGASGGYTF; cdr3_nt: TGCGCCAGCAGCCAGGGCGCATCGGGGGGCTACACCTTC
clone_size: few; v_call: TRBV4-2; d_call: TRBD2; j_call: TRBJ2-3; cdr3_aa: CASSQGSKGGGSTDTQYF; cdr3_nt: TGTGCCAGCAGCCAAGGATCGAAGGGCGGGGGGTCCACCGATACGCAGTATTTT
clone_size: few; v_call: TRBV30; d_call: .; j_call: TRBJ1-4; cdr3_aa: CAWSVLKGGEKLFF; cdr3_nt: TGTGCCTGGAGTGTACTGAAAGGCGGTGAAAAACTGTTTTTT
clone_size: .; v_call: TRBV7-9; d_call: .; j_call: TRBJ1-6; cdr3_aa: CASSLGLGDSPLHF; cdr3_nt: TGTGCCAGCAGCTTGGGCCTAGGGGATTCACCCCTCCACTTT
clone_size: .; v_call: TRBV11-3; d_call: TRBD1; j_call: TRBJ1-2; cdr3_aa: CASSRQGGDGYTF; cdr3_nt: TGTGCCAGCAGCCGACAGGGCGGCGATGGCTACACCTTC
clone_size: few; v_call: TRBV12-3/TRBV12-4; d_call: .; j_call: TRBJ2-3; cdr3_aa: CASSNPTGDMESTQYF; cdr3_nt: TGTGCCAGCAGTAACCCGACAGGAGATATGGAGAGCACGCAGTATTTT
clone_size: .; v_call: TRBV5-1; d_call: .; j_call: TRBJ2-6; cdr3_aa: CASSTGTGGANVLTF; cdr3_nt: TGCGCCAGCAGCACCGGGACGGGGGGGGCCAACGTCCTGACTTTC
clone_size: .; v_call: TRBV6-2/TRBV6-3; d_call: .; j_call: TRBJ2-3; cdr3_aa: CASSRLGPAGRATDTQYF; cdr3_nt: TGTGCCAGCAGTCGCCTTGGCCCCGCCGGACGGGCGACAGATACGCAGTATTTT
clone_size: .; v_call: TRBV4-3; d_call: TRBD1; j_call: TRBJ1-1; cdr3_aa: CASSRGTDRTEAFF; cdr3_nt: TGCGCCAGCAGCCGTGGGACAGATCGGACTGAAGCTTTCTTT
clone_size: many; v_call: TRBV6-5; d_call: .; j_call: TRBJ1-2; cdr3_aa: CASAGLNYGGYTF; cdr3_nt: TGTGCCAGCGCGGGGCTTAACTATGGGGGCTACACCTTC
clone_size: .; v_call: TRBV7-3; d_call: .; j_call: TRBJ2-1; cdr3_aa: CASSQVVNEQFF; cdr3_nt: TGTGCCAGCAGCCAAGTGGTCAATGAGCAGTTCTTC
clone_size: .; v_call: TRBV7-2; d_call: TRBD1; j_call: TRBJ1-6; cdr3_aa: CASSEGQYNSPLHF; cdr3_nt: TGTGCCAGCAGCGAGGGACAGTATAATTCACCCCTCCACTTT
clone_size: many; v_call: TRBV19; d_call: .; j_call: TRBJ1-5; cdr3_aa: CASSISGSQPQHF; cdr3_nt: TGTGCCAGTAGTATTTCCGGGAGTCAGCCCCAGCATTTT
clone_size: few; v_call: TRBV4-3; d_call: .; j_call: TRBJ2-1; cdr3_aa: CASSQEERRSSYNEQFF; cdr3_nt: TGCGCCAGCAGCCAAGAAGAACGAAGGAGCTCCTACAATGAGCAGTTCTTC
clone_size: .; v_call: TRBV9; d_call: TRBD1; j_call: TRBJ1-2; cdr3_aa: CASSAGQVPHYGYTF; cdr3_nt: TGTGCCAGCAGCGCTGGACAGGTACCCCACTATGGCTACACCTTC
clone_size: few; v_call: TRBV3-1; d_call: .; j_call: TRBJ2-6; cdr3_aa: CASTGTGANVLTF; cdr3_nt: TGTGCCAGCACCGGAACCGGGGCCAACGTCCTGACTTTC
clone_size: few; v_call: TRBV6-2/TRBV6-3; d_call: .; j_call: TRBJ2-5; cdr3_aa: CASGGIGETQYF; cdr3_nt: TGTGCCAGCGGAGGGATTGGTGAGACCCAGTACTTC
clone_size: few; v_call: TRBV19; d_call: TRBD1; j_call: TRBJ2-1; cdr3_aa: CASSTAQETGKNEQFF; cdr3_nt: TGTGCCAGTAGTACGGCCCAGGAGACAGGGAAGAATGAGCAGTTCTTC
clone_size: .; v_call: TRBV11-3; d_call: TRBD2; j_call: TRBJ2-3; cdr3_aa: CASSPHGTSGGNTDTQYF; cdr3_nt: TGTGCCAGCAGCCCCCATGGGACTAGCGGGGGTAACACAGATACGCAGTATTTT
clone_size: .; v_call: TRBV3-1; d_call: .; j_call: TRBJ1-1; cdr3_aa: CASSQDGNYMNTEAFF; cdr3_nt: TGTGCCAGCAGCCAAGACGGTAACTACATGAACACTGAAGCTTTCTTT
clone_size: .; v_call: TRBV29-1; d_call: TRBD1; j_call: TRBJ2-5; cdr3_aa: CSVEGGIRDRGSETQYF; cdr3_nt: TGCAGCGTTGAGGGGGGGATCCGGGACAGGGGGTCGGAGACCCAGTACTTC
clone_size: few; v_call: TRBV10-3; d_call: .; j_call: TRBJ2-4; cdr3_aa: CAISEPATGLGVQYF; cdr3_nt: TGTGCCATCAGTGAGCCTGCCACAGGACTGGGGGTTCAGTACTTC
clone_size: many; v_call: TRBV7-2; d_call: TRBD2; j_call: TRBJ2-5; cdr3_aa: CASSLVSGVGETQYF; cdr3_nt: TGTGCCAGCAGCTTAGTTAGCGGGGTCGGGGAGACCCAGTACTTC
clone_size: .; v_call: TRBV10-3; d_call: TRBD2; j_call: TRBJ2-1; cdr3_aa: CAIKGELAGPGPYNEQFF; cdr3_nt: TGTGCCATCAAAGGTGAGCTAGCGGGCCCGGGACCCTACAATGAGCAGTTCTTC
clone_size: .; v_call: TRBV5-1; d_call: .; j_call: TRBJ2-5; cdr3_aa: CASSLGDYQETQYF; cdr3_nt: TGCGCCAGCAGCTTGGGTGACTACCAAGAGACCCAGTACTTC
clone_size: .; v_call: TRBV19; d_call: .; j_call: TRBJ1-2; cdr3_aa: CASSPRTFLYGYTF; cdr3_nt: TGTGCCAGTAGTCCCCGGACATTCCTGTATGGCTACACCTTC
clone_size: .; v_call: TRBV9; d_call: TRBD2; j_call: TRBJ2-3; cdr3_aa: CASSAYSGGTSDTQYF; cdr3_nt: TGTGCCAGCAGCGCCTATAGCGGGGGGACGTCAGATACGCAGTATTTT
clone_size: many; v_call: TRBV7-2; d_call: TRBD2; j_call: TRBJ2-5; cdr3_aa: CASSLGGGGETQYF; cdr3_nt: TGTGCCAGCAGCTTAGGCGGGGGGGGCGAGACCCAGTACTTC
clone_size: .; v_call: TRBV5-1; d_call: TRBD1; j_call: TRBJ2-7; cdr3_aa: CASSWGTGKVHEQYF; cdr3_nt: TGCGCCAGCAGCTGGGGGACAGGGAAGGTCCACGAGCAGTACTTC
clone_size: few; v_call: TRBV5-1; d_call: TRBD1; j_call: TRBJ2-7; cdr3_aa: CASSLGTGGNEQYF; cdr3_nt: TGCGCCAGCAGCTTGGGGACAGGGGGCAACGAGCAGTACTTC
clone_size: few; v_call: TRBV20-1; d_call: .; j_call: TRBJ2-1; cdr3_aa: CSGGVLDEQFF; cdr3_nt: TGCAGTGGAGGAGTCTTAGATGAGCAGTTCTTC
clone_size: few; v_call: TRBV7-9; d_call: TRBD1; j_call: TRBJ1-2; cdr3_aa: CASRPGTDYGYTF; cdr3_nt: TGTGCCAGCAGACCCGGGACAGACTATGGCTACACCTTC
clone_size: .; v_call: TRBV4-3; d_call: .; j_call: TRBJ2-5; cdr3_aa: CASSQGLSHWSQETQYF; cdr3_nt: TGCGCCAGCAGCCAAGGTCTTTCCCACTGGTCCCAAGAGACCCAGTACTTC
clone_size: few; v_call: TRBV21-1; d_call: .; j_call: TRBJ2-5; cdr3_aa: CASSKAKSGLAPLETQYF; cdr3_nt: TGTGCCAGCAGCAAGGCAAAGTCGGGACTAGCACCTCTAGAGACCCAGTACTTC
clone_size: few; v_call: TRBV6-6; d_call: .; j_call: TRBJ2-1; cdr3_aa: CATSYGVDEQFF; cdr3_nt: TGTGCCACCTCGTACGGGGTTGATGAGCAGTTCTTC